This TCR beta chain was recorded in a study of blood T cell repertoires in COVID-19. Study-level information: Samples taken during acute and convalescent COVID-19 were collected in the United States, Italy and Spain. Nucleic acid was either cDNA or gDNA, and it came from T cells, B-cell-depleted T cells, or PBMCs.

Authors' methods: Estimates of nucleated cell counts were drawn from the amplification of reference gene primers. Using immunoSEQ multiplex PCR, the repertoire was profiled, and TCRdb retains in-frame clones only, with some absent. The D gene and trimming were derived from the DNA, and the V and J assignments and clone size from that table. In the table there are 150,000 to 200,000 clones, approximately 91% of which are singletons. Cohort 3 recovery required two negative PCRs, clearance, or symptom resolution. This receptor was obtained from a woman between 18 and 29 years old who had recovered from COVID-19. Sequencing was performed on PBMCs or T cells enriched from blood (not recorded which).

The CDR3 nucleotides are TGTGCCAGCAGCGGATGGGACAGGTCGAGCTCCTACGAGCAGTACTTC. Protein sequence: CASSGWDRSSSYEQYF. The chain links TRBV7-2 to TRBJ2-7; TRBD1 agrees at 8 bases. J was trimmed by 0 bases and V by 5 bases; bases with no gene match: 9. The CDR3 length is 16 residues. CDR1 is SGHTA, CDR2 FQGNSA, per germline.